This is a list of T cell receptor beta chains from one sample in a study of cytomegalovirus exposure and HLA in healthy donors. Measured with immunoSEQ multiplex PCR; TCRdb has only the in-frame clones, and not every one. The repertoire holds about 85,000 clones, with over 75% as singletons. Sequenced material: PBMCs. The receptor source for this set is a boy between 10 and 17 years old in good health and CMV-seronegative. CDR3s include the opening cysteine and the closing phenylalanine or tryptophan. A D gene is named only where the DNA matches it firmly. Clone size appears in some rows only: once, few, many, or a class for an expanded clone.

v_call,j_call,clone_size,d_call,cdr3_aa,cdr3_nt
TRBV28,TRBJ1-2,.,.,CASSFVQAATYGYTF,TGTGCCAGCAGTTTTGTACAGGCAGCTACCTATGGCTACACCTTC
TRBV7-9,TRBJ1-1,.,.,CASGSGNTEAFF,TGTGCCAGCGGCTCCGGGAACACTGAAGCTTTCTTT
TRBV5-1,TRBJ2-7,.,TRBD2,CASSSASGFYEQYF,TGCGCCAGCAGCTCGGCTAGCGGTTTCTACGAGCAGTACTTC
TRBV10-2,TRBJ2-2,.,.,CASSESGSRGGELFF,TGCGCCAGCAGTGAGTCTGGTAGCCGGGGCGGGGAGCTGTTTTTT
TRBV18,TRBJ2-7,.,.,CASSRAGSYEQYF,TGTGCCAGCTCACGGGCCGGCTCCTACGAGCAGTACTTC
TRBV6-1,TRBJ2-5,.,TRBD2,CASSEQIGQGGAQYF,TGTGCCAGCAGTGAGCAAATCGGGCAGGGAGGGGCCCAGTACTTC
TRBV15,TRBJ1-5,.,.,CATSRDTGGNQPQHF,TGTGCCACCAGCAGAGACACGGGGGGCAATCAGCCCCAGCATTTT
TRBV7-2,TRBJ1-5,once,.,CASSFDRNSNQPQHF,TGTGCCAGCAGCTTCGACAGAAATAGCAATCAGCCCCAGCATTTT
TRBV6-5,TRBJ1-4,.,.,CASSLSTGLANEKLFF,TGTGCCAGCAGTTTATCTACAGGGTTGGCTAATGAAAAACTGTTTTTT
TRBV7-6,TRBJ1-1,few,TRBD1,CASSPLDRATEAFF,TGTGCCAGCAGCCCACTAGACAGGGCTACTGAAGCTTTCTTT
TRBV7-9,TRBJ2-7,.,TRBD2,CASSFSGRASGPTYEQYF,TGTGCCAGCAGCTTTAGCGGGAGGGCCTCGGGCCCTACCTACGAGCAGTACTTC
TRBV7-9,TRBJ2-4,once,TRBD1,CASSLGTGGTNIQYF,TGTGCCAGCAGCTTAGGTACAGGGGGCACAAACATTCAGTACTTC